Included here is one T cell receptor (beta chain) sequence, with context. Its specificity is unknown. Given a much more abundant clone one base away, this may be a read error. No conserved phenylalanine or tryptophan is present at the end of the CDR3, so a read error is the likely explanation. Study results and limitations: The larger-cohort validation was restricted to a single TCR beta V-J rearrangement rather than whole repertoires.

TCRdb processed the 5' RACE reads anew with MiXCR; each CDR3 protein has one entry. The sample shows 10,000 to 13,000 distinct CDR3 sequences, roughly 15% of them seen only once. The sorted Tregs were CD4+CD25+CD127-/low cells. The specimen was Tregs sorted from a lymph node. The sequence came from a female donor with breast cancer.

The CDR3 coding sequence is TGTGCCAGCAGCCCACTAGGTCCAGATACGCAGTATTAT. This gives the protein CASSPLGPDTQYY. The chain uses TRBV7-2 and TRBJ2-3, with D maybe TRBD2 (5 bases). The germline V gene has CDR1 SGHTA and CDR2 FQGNSA. The length of the CDR3 is 13 residues. Trimming pared 5 bases from V and 4 bases from J, leaving 10 bases between.